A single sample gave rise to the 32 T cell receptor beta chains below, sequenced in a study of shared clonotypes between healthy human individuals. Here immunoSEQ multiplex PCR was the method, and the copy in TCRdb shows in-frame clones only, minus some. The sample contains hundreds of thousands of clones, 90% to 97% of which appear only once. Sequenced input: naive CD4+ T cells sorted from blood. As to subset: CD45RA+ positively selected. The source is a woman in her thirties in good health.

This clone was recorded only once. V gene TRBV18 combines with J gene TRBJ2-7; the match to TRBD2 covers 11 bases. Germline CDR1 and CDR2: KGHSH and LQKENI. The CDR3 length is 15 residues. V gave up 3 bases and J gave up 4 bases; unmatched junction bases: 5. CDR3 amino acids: CASSPGLAELYEQYF. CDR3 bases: TGTGCCAGCTCACCGGGACTAGCGGAGCTATACGAGCAGTACTTC.

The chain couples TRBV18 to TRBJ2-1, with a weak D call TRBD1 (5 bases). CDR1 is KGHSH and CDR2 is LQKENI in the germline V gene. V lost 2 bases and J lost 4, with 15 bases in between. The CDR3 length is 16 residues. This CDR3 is CASSPGVRTTYNEQFF. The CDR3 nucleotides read TGTGCCAGCTCACCAGGGGTCCGGACAACTTACAATGAGCAGTTCTTC.

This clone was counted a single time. The CDR3 loop is CASSAGTGPVGNQPQHF. The CDR3 DNA sequence: TGTGCCAGCAGTGCCGGGACAGGCCCTGTGGGCAATCAGCCCCAGCATTTT. The V call is TRBV2, the J call TRBJ1-5; TRBD1 matches 8 bases. CDR1 is SNHLY and CDR2 is FYNNEI in the germline V gene. The CDR3 totals 17 residues. V lost 4 bases to trimming and J lost 2 bases; unmatched junction nucleotides: 10. Combining the CDR3 with reference TRBV2 and TRBJ1-5 gives the whole variable domain EPEVTQTPSHQVTQMGQEVILRCVPISNHLYFYWYRQILGQKVEFLVSFYNNEISEKSEIFDDQFSVERPDGSNFTLKIRSTKLEDSAMYFCASSAGTGPVGNQPQHFGDGTRLSIL.

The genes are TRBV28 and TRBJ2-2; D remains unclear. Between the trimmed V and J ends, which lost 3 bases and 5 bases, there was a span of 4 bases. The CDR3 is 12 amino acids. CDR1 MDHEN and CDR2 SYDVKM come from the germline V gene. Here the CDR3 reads CASSLMTGELFF. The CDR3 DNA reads TGTGCCAGCAGTTTGATGACCGGGGAGCTGTTTTTT. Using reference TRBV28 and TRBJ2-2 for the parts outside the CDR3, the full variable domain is DVKVTQSSRYLVKRTGEKVFLECVQDMDHENMFWYRQDPGLGLRLIYFSYDVKMKEKGDIPEGYSVSREKKERFSLILESASTNQTSMYLCASSLMTGELFFGEGSRLTVL.

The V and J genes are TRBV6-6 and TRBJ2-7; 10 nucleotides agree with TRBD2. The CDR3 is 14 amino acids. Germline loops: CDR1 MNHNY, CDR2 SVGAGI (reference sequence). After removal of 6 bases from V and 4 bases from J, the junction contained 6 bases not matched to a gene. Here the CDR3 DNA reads TGTGCCAGCAGCCCAGCGGGAGGGGATTACGAGCAGTACTTC. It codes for CASSPAGGDYEQYF.

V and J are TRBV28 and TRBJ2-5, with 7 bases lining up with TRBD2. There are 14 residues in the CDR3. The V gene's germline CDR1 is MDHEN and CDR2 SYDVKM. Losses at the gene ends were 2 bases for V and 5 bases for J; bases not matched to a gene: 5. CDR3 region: CASSLRGSGETQYF. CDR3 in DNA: TGTGCCAGCAGTTTACGCGGGAGTGGTGAGACCCAGTACTTC.

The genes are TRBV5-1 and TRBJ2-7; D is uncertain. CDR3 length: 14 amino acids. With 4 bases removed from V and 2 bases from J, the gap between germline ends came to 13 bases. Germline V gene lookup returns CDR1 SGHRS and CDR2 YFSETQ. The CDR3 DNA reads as TGCGCCAGCAGCCCCCTGAGAACCACCTACGAGCAGTACTTC. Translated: CASSPLRTTYEQYF.

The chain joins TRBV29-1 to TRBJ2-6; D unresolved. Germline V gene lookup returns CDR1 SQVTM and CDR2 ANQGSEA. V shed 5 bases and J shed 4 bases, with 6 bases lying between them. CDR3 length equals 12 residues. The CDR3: CSVMTGANVLTF. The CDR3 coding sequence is TGCAGCGTTATGACAGGGGCCAACGTCCTGACTTTC. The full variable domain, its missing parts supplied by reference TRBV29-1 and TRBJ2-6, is SAVISQKPSRDICQRGTSLTIQCQVDSQVTMMFWYRQQPGQSLTLIATANQGSEATYESGFVIDKFPISRPNLTFSTLTVSNMSPEDSSIYLCSVMTGANVLTFGAGSRLTVL.

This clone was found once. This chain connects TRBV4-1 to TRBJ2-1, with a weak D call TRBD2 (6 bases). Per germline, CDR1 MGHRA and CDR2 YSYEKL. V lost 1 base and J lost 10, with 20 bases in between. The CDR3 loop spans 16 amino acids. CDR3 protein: CASSQGDFLIRNEQFF. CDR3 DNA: TGCGCCAGCAGCCAAGGGGACTTTCTTATTAGGAACGAGCAGTTCTTC.

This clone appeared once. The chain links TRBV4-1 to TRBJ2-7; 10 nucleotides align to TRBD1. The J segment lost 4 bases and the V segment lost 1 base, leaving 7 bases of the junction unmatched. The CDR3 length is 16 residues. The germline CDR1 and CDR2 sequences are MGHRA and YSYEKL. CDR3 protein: CASSQGTGQGKYEQYF. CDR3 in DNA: TGCGCCAGCAGCCAAGGGACGGGACAGGGGAAATACGAGCAGTACTTC.

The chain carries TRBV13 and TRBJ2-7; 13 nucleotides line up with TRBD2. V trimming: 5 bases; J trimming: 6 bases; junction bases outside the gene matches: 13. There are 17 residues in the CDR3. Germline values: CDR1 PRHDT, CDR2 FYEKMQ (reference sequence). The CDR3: CASSHTVGLAGVSEQYF. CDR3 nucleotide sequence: TGTGCCAGCAGCCACACAGTAGGACTAGCGGGAGTTTCCGAGCAGTACTTC.

The CDR3 bases are TGTGCCAGCCGGAGGCTAGCTGAAGATACGCAGTATTTT. This sequence encodes CASRRLAEDTQYF. V and J are TRBV14 and TRBJ2-3, with a tentative D call TRBD2 (5 bases). In germline, CDR1 is SGHDN, CDR2 FVKESK. V lost 8 bases, J lost 5 bases, and 14 bases lay in between. This CDR3 has 13 residues.

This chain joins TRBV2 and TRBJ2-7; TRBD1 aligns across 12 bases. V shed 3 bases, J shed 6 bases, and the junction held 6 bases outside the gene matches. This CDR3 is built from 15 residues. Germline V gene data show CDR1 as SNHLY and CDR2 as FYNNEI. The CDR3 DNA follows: TGTGCCAGCAGTGATAGGGGACAGGGGGCCGGCGAGCAGTACTTC. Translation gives CASSDRGQGAGEQYF.

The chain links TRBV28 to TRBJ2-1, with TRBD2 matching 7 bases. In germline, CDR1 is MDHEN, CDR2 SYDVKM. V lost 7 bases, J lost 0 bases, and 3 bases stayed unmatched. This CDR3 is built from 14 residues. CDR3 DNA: TGTGCCAGCAAGCCGGGAGGCTCCTACAATGAGCAGTTCTTC. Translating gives CASKPGGSYNEQFF.

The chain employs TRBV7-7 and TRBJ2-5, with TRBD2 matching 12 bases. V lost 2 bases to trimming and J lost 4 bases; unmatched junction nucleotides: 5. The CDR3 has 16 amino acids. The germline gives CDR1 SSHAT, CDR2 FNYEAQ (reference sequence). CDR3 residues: CASSLLLAGGRETQYF. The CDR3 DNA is TGTGCCAGCAGCTTACTGCTAGCGGGAGGGCGAGAGACCCAGTACTTC.

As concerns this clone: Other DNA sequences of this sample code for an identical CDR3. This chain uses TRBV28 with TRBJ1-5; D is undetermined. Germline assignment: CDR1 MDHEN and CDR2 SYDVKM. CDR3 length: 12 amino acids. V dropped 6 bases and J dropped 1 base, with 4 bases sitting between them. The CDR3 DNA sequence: TGTGCCAGCAGGGGGAGCAATCAGCCCCAGCATTTT. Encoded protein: CASRGSNQPQHF.

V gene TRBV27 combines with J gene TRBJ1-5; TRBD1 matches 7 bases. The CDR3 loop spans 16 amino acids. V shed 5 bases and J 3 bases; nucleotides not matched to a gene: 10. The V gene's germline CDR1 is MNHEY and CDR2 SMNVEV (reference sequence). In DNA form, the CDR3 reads TGTGCCAGCAGTCTCCACGGACAGGAGAACAATCAGCCCCAGCATTTT. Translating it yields CASSLHGQENNQPQHF.

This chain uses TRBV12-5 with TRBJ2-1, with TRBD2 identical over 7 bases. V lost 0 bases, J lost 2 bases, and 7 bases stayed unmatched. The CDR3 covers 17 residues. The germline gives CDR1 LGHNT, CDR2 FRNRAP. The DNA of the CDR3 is TGTGCTAGTGGTTTGGTACCAGCCGGGACTACCTACAATGAGCAGTTCTTC. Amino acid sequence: CASGLVPAGTTYNEQFF.

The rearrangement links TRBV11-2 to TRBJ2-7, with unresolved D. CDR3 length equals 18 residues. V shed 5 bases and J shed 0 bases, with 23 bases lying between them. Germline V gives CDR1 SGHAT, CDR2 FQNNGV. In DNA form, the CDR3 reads TGTGCCAGCAGCCCCCATTCAGTGAGGACGTATAGCTCCTACGAGCAGTACTTC. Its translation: CASSPHSVRTYSSYEQYF. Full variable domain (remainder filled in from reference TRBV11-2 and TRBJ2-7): EAGVAQSPRYKIIEKRQSVAFWCNPISGHATLYWYQQILGQGPKLLIQFQNNGVVDDSQLPKDRFSAERLKGVDSTLKIQPAKLEDSAVYLCASSPHSVRTYSSYEQYFGPGTRLTVT.

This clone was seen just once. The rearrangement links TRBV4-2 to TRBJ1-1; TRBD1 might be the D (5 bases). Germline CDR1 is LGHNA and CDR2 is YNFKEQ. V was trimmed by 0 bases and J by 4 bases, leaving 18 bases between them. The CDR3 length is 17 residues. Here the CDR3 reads CASSQDGGGADPTEAFF. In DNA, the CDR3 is TGTGCCAGCAGCCAAGATGGCGGGGGTGCGGATCCCACTGAAGCTTTCTTT.

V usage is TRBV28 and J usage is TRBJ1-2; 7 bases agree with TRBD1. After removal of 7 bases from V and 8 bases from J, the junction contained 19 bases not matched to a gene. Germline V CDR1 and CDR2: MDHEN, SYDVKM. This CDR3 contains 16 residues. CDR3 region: CASTSHDREGRGGYTF. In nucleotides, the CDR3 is TGTGCCAGCACCTCCCACGACAGGGAAGGGCGAGGAGGCTACACCTTC.

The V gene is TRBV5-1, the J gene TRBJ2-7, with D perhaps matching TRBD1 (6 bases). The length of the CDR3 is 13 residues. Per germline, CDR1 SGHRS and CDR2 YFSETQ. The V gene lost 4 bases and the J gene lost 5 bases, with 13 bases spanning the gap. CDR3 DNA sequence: TGCGCCAGCAGCCCTGGGCAGGGGAACGAGCAGTACTTC. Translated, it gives CASSPGQGNEQYF.

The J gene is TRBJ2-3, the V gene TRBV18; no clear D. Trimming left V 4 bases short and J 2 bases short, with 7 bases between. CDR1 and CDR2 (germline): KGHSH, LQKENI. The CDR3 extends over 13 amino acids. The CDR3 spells CASSRISTDTQYF. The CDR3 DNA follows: TGTGCCAGCTCACGGATCTCCACAGATACGCAGTATTTT.

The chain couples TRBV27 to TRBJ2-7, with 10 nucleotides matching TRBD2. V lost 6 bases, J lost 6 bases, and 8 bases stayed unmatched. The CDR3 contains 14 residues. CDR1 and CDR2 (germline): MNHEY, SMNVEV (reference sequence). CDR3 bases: TGTGCCAGCAGGGAGCTAGCGGGAGCAGGCGAGCAGTACTTC. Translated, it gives CASRELAGAGEQYF.

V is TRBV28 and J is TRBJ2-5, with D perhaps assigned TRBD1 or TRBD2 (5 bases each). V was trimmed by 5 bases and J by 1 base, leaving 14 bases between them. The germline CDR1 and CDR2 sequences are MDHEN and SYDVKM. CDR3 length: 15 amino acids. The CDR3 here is CASSGTMTSQETQYF. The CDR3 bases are TGTGCCAGCAGTGGGACGATGACCTCCCAAGAGACCCAGTACTTC.

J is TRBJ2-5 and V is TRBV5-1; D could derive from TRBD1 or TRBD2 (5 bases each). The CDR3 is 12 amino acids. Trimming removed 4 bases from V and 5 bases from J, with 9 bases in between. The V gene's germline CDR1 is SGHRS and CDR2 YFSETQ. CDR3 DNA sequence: TGCGCCAGCAGCCGCGAGGGGGAGACCCAGTACTTC. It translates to CASSREGETQYF.

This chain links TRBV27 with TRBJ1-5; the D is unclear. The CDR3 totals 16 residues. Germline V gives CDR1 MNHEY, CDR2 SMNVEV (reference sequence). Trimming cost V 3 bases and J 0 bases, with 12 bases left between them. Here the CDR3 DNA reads TGTGCCAGCAGTTTTTTGGCCCACCTTAGCAATCAGCCCCAGCATTTT. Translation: CASSFLAHLSNQPQHF.

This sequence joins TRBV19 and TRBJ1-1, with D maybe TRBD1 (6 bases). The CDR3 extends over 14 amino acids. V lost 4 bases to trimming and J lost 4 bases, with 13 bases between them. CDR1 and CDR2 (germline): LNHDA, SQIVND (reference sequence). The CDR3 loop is CASSTSGGFTEAFF. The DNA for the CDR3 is TGTGCCAGTAGTACCTCCGGGGGCTTCACTGAAGCTTTCTTT.

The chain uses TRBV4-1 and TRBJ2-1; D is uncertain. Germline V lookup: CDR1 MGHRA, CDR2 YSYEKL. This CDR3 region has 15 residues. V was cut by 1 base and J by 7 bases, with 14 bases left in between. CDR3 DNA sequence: TGCGCCAGCAGCCAAGGGTCGACTGGAAGGAATGAGCAGTTCTTC. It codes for CASSQGSTGRNEQFF.

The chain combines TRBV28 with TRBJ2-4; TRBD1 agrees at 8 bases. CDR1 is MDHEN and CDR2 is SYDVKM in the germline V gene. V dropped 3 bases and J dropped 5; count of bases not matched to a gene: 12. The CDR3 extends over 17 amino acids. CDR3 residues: CASSFVRGRGRENIQYF. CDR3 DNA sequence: TGTGCCAGCAGTTTCGTTAGGGGCAGGGGGCGGGAAAACATTCAGTACTTC. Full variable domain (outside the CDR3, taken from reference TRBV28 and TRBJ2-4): DVKVTQSSRYLVKRTGEKVFLECVQDMDHENMFWYRQDPGLGLRLIYFSYDVKMKEKGDIPEGYSVSREKKERFSLILESASTNQTSMYLCASSFVRGRGRENIQYFGAGTRLSVL.

CDR3 DNA: TGTGCCATCAGTGAGACCCAATTGAACACTGAAGCTTTCTTT. It encodes CAISETQLNTEAFF. V is TRBV10-3 and J is TRBJ1-1; D is uncertain. Trimming cost V 2 bases and J 0 bases, with 7 bases left between them. Germline CDR1 and CDR2: ENHRY and SYGVKD. This CDR3 comprises 14 residues.

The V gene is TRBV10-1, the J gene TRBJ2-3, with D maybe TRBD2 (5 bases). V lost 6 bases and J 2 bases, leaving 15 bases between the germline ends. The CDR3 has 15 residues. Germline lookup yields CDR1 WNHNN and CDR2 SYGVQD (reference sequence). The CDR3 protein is CASRANAGDTDTQYF. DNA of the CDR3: TGCGCCAGCAGGGCGAATGCGGGCGACACAGATACGCAGTATTTT.